These 24 T cell receptor beta chains came from one sample sequenced in a study of PD-1 blockade in classical Hodgkin lymphoma. Time point here: cycle 4 day 1 (C4D1), after around six weeks of nivolumab. Following autologous stem cell transplantation, relapse occurred in every patient, and exposure to brentuximab vedotin varied. This table comes from immunoSEQ multiplex PCR, and its TCRdb copy is limited to in-frame clones, with some not included. Among over 85,000 clones listed, just over 90% were seen once. The material was peripheral blood mononuclear cells (PBMCs), obtained before the fourth cycle of nivolumab. Receptors were obtained from a human donor with classical Hodgkin lymphoma.

The rearrangement joins TRBV5-1 to TRBJ1-2; 7 positions agree with TRBD1. Germline V gene lookup returns CDR1 SGHRS and CDR2 YFSETQ. Germline trimming cut 4 bases from V and 4 bases from J; bases unmatched to any gene: 4. This CDR3 contains 13 residues. The CDR3 sequence: CASSQDRSYGYTF. CDR3 nucleotides: TGCGCCAGCAGCCAGGACAGGAGCTATGGCTACACCTTC.

This chain connects TRBV12-5 to TRBJ2-7; unclear D gene. Trimming removed 5 bases from V and 4 bases from J, with 6 bases in between. Germline values: CDR1 LGHNT, CDR2 FRNRAP. The CDR3 runs 11 residues. In nucleotides, the CDR3 is TGTGCTAGTGGTCCCGGTTACGAGCAGTACTTC. It yields the protein CASGPGYEQYF.

The V call is TRBV5-4, the J call TRBJ1-1; unclear D gene. CDR3 size: 12 residues. The V end was cut by 2 bases, the J end by 1 base, with 3 bases between. Germline CDR1 reads SGHNT; CDR2 reads YYREEE (reference sequence). The CDR3 here is CASSFGNTEAFF. The CDR3 nucleotides are TGTGCCAGCAGCTTCGGGAACACTGAAGCTTTCTTT.

CDR3 protein: CASSPREAQPYNEQFF. CDR3 coding DNA: TGTGCCAGCAGCCCCCGGGAGGCGCAACCTTACAATGAGCAGTTCTTC. The chain carries TRBV9 and TRBJ2-1; the match to TRBD2 covers 7 bases. The CDR3 totals 16 residues. V shed 4 bases and J 4 bases; nucleotides not matched to a gene: 11. In germline, CDR1 is SGDLS, CDR2 YYNGEE.

The genes are TRBV7-6 and TRBJ2-7, with D unclear. CDR3 length: 13 amino acids. Germline loops: CDR1 SGHVS, CDR2 FNYEAQ. Trimming pared 3 bases from V and 3 bases from J, leaving 9 bases between. CDR3: CASSLSTHYEQYF. The CDR3 coding sequence is TGTGCCAGCAGCTTGTCCACACACTACGAGCAGTACTTC.

The CDR3 here is CASSLRLSSYEQYF. DNA for the CDR3: TGTGCCAGCAGCTTACGCCTCAGCTCCTACGAGCAGTACTTC. J is TRBJ2-7 and V is TRBV7-3; D call uncertain. V was cut by 2 bases and J by 0 bases, with 8 bases left in between. Germline V gene sequence: CDR1 SGHTA, CDR2 FQGTGA. CDR3 length equals 14 residues.

This clone was recorded only once. The chain recombines TRBV7-2 with TRBJ1-5; D call uncertain. Between the trimmed V and J ends, which lost 2 bases and 2 bases, there was a span of 13 bases. Per the germline V gene, CDR1 is SGHTA and CDR2 is FQGNSA. The CDR3 spans 16 residues. CDR3 sequence: CASSLSARRGNQPQHF. In nucleotides, the CDR3 is TGTGCCAGCAGCTTATCAGCTCGCCGGGGCAATCAGCCCCAGCATTTT. The full variable domain, in which reference TRBV7-2 and TRBJ1-5 provide the parts outside the CDR3, is GAGVSQSPSNKVTEKGKDVELRCDPISGHTALYWYRQSLGQGLEFLIYFQGNSAPDKSGLPSDRFSAERTGGSVSTLTIQRTQQEDSAVYLCASSLSARRGNQPQHFGDGTRLSIL.

The chain employs TRBV9 and TRBJ2-3, with TRBD2 matching over 11 bases. The J segment lost 3 bases and the V segment lost 4 bases, leaving 4 bases of the junction unmatched. Germline CDR1 SGDLS, CDR2 YYNGEE. This CDR3 is built from 15 residues. The CDR3 DNA follows: TGTGCCAGCAGCATCTTAGCGGGGGGGACAGATACGCAGTATTTT. It yields the protein CASSILAGGTDTQYF.

The chain combines TRBV14 with TRBJ1-2; D might be TRBD1 (5 bases). V was clipped by 0 bases and J by 3 bases, with 11 bases between them. CDR3 length: 15 amino acids. Germline V CDR1 and CDR2: SGHDN, FVKESK. This CDR3 is CASSQEGQTDYGYTF. The CDR3 nucleotides are TGTGCCAGCAGCCAAGAGGGGCAGACAGACTATGGCTACACCTTC.

The V and J genes are TRBV27 and TRBJ2-1; D is ambiguous. The V gene lost 5 bases and the J gene lost 3 bases, with 8 bases spanning the gap. The CDR3 contains 13 residues. Per germline, CDR1 MNHEY and CDR2 SMNVEV (reference sequence). The CDR3 DNA follows: TGTGCCAGCAGTCTACGCGACTACAATGAGCAGTTCTTC. It specifies CASSLRDYNEQFF.

The chain uses TRBV18 and TRBJ2-7; weak D call: TRBD1 (6 bases). The V end lost 3 bases, the J end lost 1 base, and 13 bases lay between the germline ends. CDR1 and CDR2 from the germline V gene are KGHSH and LQKENI. The CDR3 covers 15 residues. The CDR3 is CASSPFEDRSYEQYF. CDR3 DNA: TGTGCCAGCTCACCGTTCGAGGACAGATCCTACGAGCAGTACTTC. The whole variable domain, remainder taken from reference TRBV18 and TRBJ2-7, is NAGVMQNPRHLVRRRGQEARLRCSPMKGHSHVYWYRQLPEEGLKFMVYLQKENIIDESGMPKERFSAEFPKEGPSILRIQQVVRGDSAAYFCASSPFEDRSYEQYFGPGTRLTVT.

The count of this clone is one. The CDR3 DNA reads TGTGCCAGCAGCTTAGTGGGGGACCCCTCCTACGAGCAGTACTTC. It specifies CASSLVGDPSYEQYF. The chain is built from TRBV7-2 and TRBJ2-7; either TRBD1 or TRBD2 may fit D (5 bases each). The CDR3 covers 15 residues. CDR1 SGHTA and CDR2 FQGNSA come from the germline V gene. V was trimmed by 1 base and J by 0 bases, leaving 10 bases between them.

The chain is built from TRBV27 and TRBJ2-6, with D unclear. With 3 bases removed from V and 0 bases from J, the gap between germline ends came to 9 bases. Germline values: CDR1 MNHEY, CDR2 SMNVEV (reference sequence). The CDR3 runs 16 residues. CDR3: CASSFLYFSGANVLTF. For the CDR3, the DNA is TGTGCCAGCAGTTTCCTATATTTCTCTGGGGCCAACGTCCTGACTTTC. The whole variable domain, remainder taken from reference TRBV27 and TRBJ2-6, is EAQVTQNPRYLITVTGKKLTVTCSQNMNHEYMSWYRQDPGLGLRQIYYSMNVEVTDKGDVPEGYKVSRKEKRNFPLILESPSPNQTSLYFCASSFLYFSGANVLTFGAGSRLTVL.

J is TRBJ1-2 and V is TRBV7-7; 9 bases align to TRBD1. V gave up 5 bases and J gave up 4 bases; unmatched junction bases: 2. The CDR3 loop spans 13 amino acids. CDR1 is SSHAT and CDR2 is FNYEAQ in the germline V gene (reference sequence). The CDR3 DNA reads TGTGCCAGCAGCCCGGGACAGGGCTATGGCTACACCTTC. Residues: CASSPGQGYGYTF.

V usage is TRBV28 and J usage is TRBJ1-1; 7 nucleotides align to TRBD1. Germline V gene sequence: CDR1 MDHEN, CDR2 SYDVKM. This CDR3 contains 14 residues. The trim removed 5 bases at V and 4 bases at J, leaving 7 bases unmatched. The CDR3 nucleotides are TGTGCCAGCAGTGGGGCCCCAGGGGGCACTGAAGCTTTCTTT. Encoded protein: CASSGAPGGTEAFF.

The V and J genes are TRBV27 and TRBJ1-1; 8 bases fit TRBD1. The CDR3 totals 15 residues. Germline V gene lookup returns CDR1 MNHEY and CDR2 SMNVEV (reference sequence). V gave up 9 bases and J gave up 5 bases; unmatched junction bases: 14. CDR3 loop: CASNLQGAGRTEAFF. Written as DNA, the CDR3 is TGTGCCAGTAACCTTCAGGGGGCGGGTAGGACTGAAGCTTTCTTT.

This clone was counted once. The V call is TRBV7-3, the J call TRBJ2-4; D is ambiguous. Trimming cost V 3 bases and J 0 bases, with 3 bases left between them. The CDR3 has 13 amino acids. Germline values: CDR1 SGHTA, CDR2 FQGTGA. The CDR3 is CASSFLAKNIQYF. CDR3 DNA sequence: TGTGCCAGCAGCTTCTTAGCCAAAAACATTCAGTACTTC.

The chain has TRBV10-1 and TRBJ2-3, with 9 bases identical to TRBD2. The germline V gene has CDR1 WNHNN and CDR2 SYGVQD (reference sequence). J gave up 3 bases and V 0 bases, and 4 bases lay outside the gene matches. The CDR3 contains 16 residues. CDR3 in DNA: TGCGCCAGCAGTGAGTCGTCTAGCGGGGCAACAGATACGCAGTATTTT. Translation gives CASSESSSGATDTQYF.

This rearrangement joins TRBV6-1 to TRBJ2-1, with D possibly TRBD1 on 6 matching bases. V was shortened by 6 bases and J by 6 bases, with 9 bases between the two germline ends. Germline V CDR1 and CDR2: MNHNS, SASEGT. The CDR3 runs 12 residues. CDR3 in DNA: TGTGCCAGCAGAGGGGGACGCAATGAGCAGTTCTTC. This sequence encodes CASRGGRNEQFF.

The chain links TRBV10-3 to TRBJ2-1; D gene uncertain. The CDR3 is 15 amino acids. Trimming left V 3 bases short and J 4 bases short, with 13 bases between. CDR1 ENHRY and CDR2 SYGVKD come from the germline V gene. This CDR3 reads CAISEGQVPYNEQFF. The DNA for the CDR3 is TGTGCCATCAGTGAAGGGCAGGTCCCGTACAATGAGCAGTTCTTC.

The chain is built from TRBV18 and TRBJ2-7; D ambiguous. V was pared by 1 base and J by 2 bases, with 9 bases between. The V gene's germline CDR1 is KGHSH and CDR2 LQKENI. The CDR3 loop spans 14 amino acids. In DNA, the CDR3 is TGTGCCAGCTCACCACAAGGTGTCGCCTACGAGCAGTACTTC. It encodes CASSPQGVAYEQYF.

The rearrangement joins TRBV7-2 to TRBJ2-1; TRBD1 might be the D (5 bases). The CDR3 totals 14 residues. V was clipped by 4 bases and J by 8 bases, with 15 bases between them. CDR1 is SGHTA, CDR2 FQGNSA, per germline. CDR3 sequence: CASSSQVSSDEQFF. CDR3 DNA sequence: TGTGCCAGCAGCTCACAGGTTAGTTCCGATGAGCAGTTCTTC.

This sequence joins TRBV7-2 and TRBJ1-1; the D is unclear. V was pared by 3 bases and J by 4 bases, with 9 bases between. CDR1 and CDR2 from the germline V gene are SGHTA and FQGNSA. The CDR3 has 13 residues. The CDR3 reads CASSFRLGTEAFF. In DNA form, the CDR3 reads TGTGCCAGCAGCTTTCGACTTGGCACTGAAGCTTTCTTT. The full variable domain, completed using reference TRBV7-2 and TRBJ1-1, is GAGVSQSPSNKVTEKGKDVELRCDPISGHTALYWYRQSLGQGLEFLIYFQGNSAPDKSGLPSDRFSAERTGGSVSTLTIQRTQQEDSAVYLCASSFRLGTEAFFGQGTRLTVV.

This clone was observed once. The CDR3 reads CASSPGASWDGNEQFF. CDR3 nucleotide sequence: TGCGCCAGCAGCCCCGGTGCCAGTTGGGATGGCAATGAGCAGTTCTTC. This chain links TRBV4-1 with TRBJ2-1, with unresolved D. Between the trimmed V and J ends, which lost 4 bases and 6 bases, there was a span of 19 bases. The CDR3 is 16 residues long. Germline V gives CDR1 MGHRA, CDR2 YSYEKL.